Below, 23 T cell receptor beta chains from the same sample are listed, as sequenced in a study of shared T cell receptors in the human thymus. The repertoire was sequenced with immunoSEQ multiplex PCR; TCRdb's copy has only in-frame clones and lacks some. The data show hundreds of thousands of clones, with around 87% seen just once and roughly 0.0089% held by the top ten. The same specimen was also included in a second study, on human thymus T cells.

Sequenced input: thymocytes. All receptors come from a boy younger than two with a congenital heart defect.

The chain has TRBV5-1 and TRBJ2-3; 12 bases line up with TRBD1. Germline values: CDR1 SGHRS, CDR2 YFSETQ. With 5 bases clipped from V and 8 bases from J, the junction kept 9 bases outside the gene matches. This CDR3 has 15 residues. CDR3 in amino acids: CASSPGTGGGGTQYF. DNA of the CDR3: TGCGCCAGCAGTCCCGGGACAGGGGGCGGAGGTACGCAGTATTTT.

The CDR3 DNA sequence: TGTGCCAGCAGTTACCGGGACAGGGTCTACGAGCAGTACTTC. Translated, it gives CASSYRDRVYEQYF. The chain combines TRBV6-5 with TRBJ2-7, with 9 positions matching TRBD1. The CDR3 runs to 14 residues. Germline assignment: CDR1 MNHEY and CDR2 SVGAGI. After removal of 2 bases from V and 3 bases from J, the junction contained 2 bases not matched to a gene.

There are a few counts of this clone. The gene calls are TRBV28 and TRBJ2-7; D is undetermined. The V end lost 4 bases, the J end lost 4 bases, and 14 bases lay between the germline ends. The CDR3 is 14 residues long. The germline gives CDR1 MDHEN, CDR2 SYDVKM. The DNA for the CDR3 is TGTGCCAGCAGTTCCCCAGATGGAGTATACGAGCAGTACTTC. Translated: CASSSPDGVYEQYF.

This clone has a handful of counts. This sequence joins TRBV6-1 and TRBJ1-2; D is perhaps TRBD1 (5 bases). Germline values: CDR1 MNHNS, CDR2 SASEGT. CDR3 length equals 13 residues. V lost 2 bases and J lost 3, with 7 bases in between. The DNA of the CDR3 is TGTGCCAGCAGTGAATGGGGGGACTATGGCTACACCTTC. Residues: CASSEWGDYGYTF.

The J gene is TRBJ1-5, the V gene TRBV4-1, with D possibly being TRBD1 (6 bases). The CDR3 spans 15 residues. CDR1 is MGHRA, CDR2 YSYEKL, per germline. V was shortened by 1 base and J by 2 bases, with 9 bases between the two germline ends. The CDR3 loop is CASSQVDSRNQPQHF. The CDR3 nucleotides are TGCGCCAGCAGCCAAGTGGACAGTCGCAATCAGCCCCAGCATTTT.

This rearrangement joins TRBV28 to TRBJ2-7; D not resolved. There are 14 residues in the CDR3. The germline V gene encodes CDR1 MDHEN and CDR2 SYDVKM. The germline V and J ends were trimmed by 5 bases and 3 bases, with 14 bases remaining between them. In nucleotides, the CDR3 is TGTGCCAGCAGTAAGAGGCACTTAGTCTACGAGCAGTACTTC. Translated: CASSKRHLVYEQYF.

This chain's CDR3 is CASSQGRGEDEKLFF. DNA for the CDR3: TGCGCCAGCAGCCAGGGCAGGGGGGAAGATGAAAAACTGTTTTTT. The V call is TRBV4-1, the J call TRBJ1-4; 7 nucleotides agree with TRBD1. J was trimmed by 6 bases and V by 3 bases; bases with no gene match: 7. Germline V gene sequence: CDR1 MGHRA, CDR2 YSYEKL. This CDR3 has 15 residues.

The gene calls are TRBV15 and TRBJ1-2; the D gene is possibly TRBD1 (6 bases). With 5 bases removed from V and 4 bases from J, the gap between germline ends came to 17 bases. CDR3 size: 15 residues. Germline CDR1 and CDR2: LNHNV and YYDKDF (reference sequence). CDR3 amino acids: CATSGQSAGSYGYTF. The CDR3 DNA is TGTGCCACCAGCGGACAGAGCGCCGGCAGCTATGGCTACACCTTC.

The chain combines TRBV5-1 with TRBJ2-3; the D gene is possibly TRBD2 (6 bases). This CDR3 contains 15 residues. CDR1 is SGHRS, CDR2 YFSETQ, per germline. V lost 1 base and J 6 bases, leaving 15 bases between the germline ends. CDR3 in DNA: TGCGCCAGCAGCTTGAGAACGGGAGAGCGGGATACGCAGTATTTT. Protein: CASSLRTGERDTQYF.

The count of this clone is one. The chain uses TRBV4-3 and TRBJ1-2, with TRBD1 matching over 10 bases. Germline V lookup: CDR1 LGHNA, CDR2 YSLEER. CDR3 length equals 16 residues. After removal of 1 base from V and 4 bases from J, the junction contained 6 bases not matched to a gene. CDR3 in DNA: TGCGCCAGCAGCCAAGGCGACAGGGGGCCTGGCTATGGCTACACCTTC. This translates into CASSQGDRGPGYGYTF.

The J gene is TRBJ1-1, the V gene TRBV30; unclear D gene. Trimming stripped 4 bases from V and 4 bases from J, with 13 bases between. CDR1 and CDR2 (germline): GTSNPN, SVGIG (reference sequence). The CDR3 spans 13 residues. The CDR3 loop reads CAWTDDGSTEAFF. In DNA, the CDR3 is TGTGCCTGGACCGACGATGGGAGCACTGAAGCTTTCTTT.

The CDR3 coding sequence is TGTGCCTGGACCCCGGGTAGCAGCAGCACAGATACGCAGTATTTT. This sequence encodes CAWTPGSSSTDTQYF. The V and J genes are TRBV30 and TRBJ2-3; D ambiguous. This CDR3 has 15 amino acids. Trimming took off 4 bases at V and 0 bases at J, with 14 bases between the two ends. Germline lookup yields CDR1 GTSNPN and CDR2 SVGIG (reference sequence). Complete variable domain (other parts from reference TRBV30 and TRBJ2-3): SQTIHQWPATLVQPVGSPLSLECTVEGTSNPNLYWYRQAAGRGLQLLFYSVGIGQISSEVPQNLSASRPQDRQFILSSKKLLLSDSGFYLCAWTPGSSSTDTQYFGPGTRLTVL.

This chain joins TRBV5-1 and TRBJ2-3, with a tentative D call TRBD2 (6 bases). There are 18 residues in the CDR3. Germline assignment: CDR1 SGHRS and CDR2 YFSETQ. The ends were cut back, 4 bases at V and 7 bases at J, with 28 bases in the middle. This CDR3 is CASSQTHHGRGTGNTQYF. In DNA, the CDR3 is TGCGCCAGCAGCCAAACCCACCACGGGAGAGGGACCGGAAATACGCAGTATTTT.

V usage is TRBV5-1 and J usage is TRBJ2-3; 8 nucleotides match TRBD1. The length of the CDR3 is 16 residues. Germline values: CDR1 SGHRS, CDR2 YFSETQ. The junction had 11 bases not matched to a gene; V was cut back by 3 bases and J by 5 bases. The CDR3 loop is CASSSVPQGVGDTQYF. For the CDR3, the DNA is TGCGCCAGCAGCTCGGTCCCACAGGGGGTGGGAGATACGCAGTATTTT. The variable domain in full, with the rest retrieved from reference TRBV5-1 and TRBJ2-3, is KAGVTQTPRYLIKTRGQQVTLSCSPISGHRSVSWYQQTPGQGLQFLFEYFSETQRNKGNFPGRFSGRQFSNSRSEMNVSTLELGDSALYLCASSSVPQGVGDTQYFGPGTRLTVL.

The gene calls are TRBV6-1 and TRBJ2-5; possibly TRBD1 for D (6 bases). The J call may be faulty, since TRBJ2-7 better matches the DNA end. The germline CDR1 and CDR2 sequences are MNHNS and SASEGT. The CDR3 has 13 amino acids. CDR3 sequence (DNA): TGTGCCAGCAGTGAGGGGGACAACTACGAGCAGTACTTC. This gives the protein CASSEGDNYEQYF.

The chain links TRBV10-3 to TRBJ2-7; 8 bases align to TRBD1. Germline V gene lookup returns CDR1 ENHRY and CDR2 SYGVKD. With V trimmed by 10 bases and J by 0 bases, 17 bases remained unmatched. The CDR3 has 17 residues. The CDR3 nucleotides are TGTGCCACGACGGACAGGGATTCTACCTACCCCTCCTACGAGCAGTACTTC. Its translation is CATTDRDSTYPSYEQYF.

A few counts support this clone. The rearrangement uses TRBV30 and TRBJ1-2; 9 nucleotides agree with TRBD1. The CDR3 totals 14 residues. Germline assignment: CDR1 GTSNPN and CDR2 SVGIG (reference sequence). V shed 0 bases, J shed 6 bases, and the junction held 5 bases outside the gene matches. The CDR3 loop is CAWSVPGQGNGYTF. CDR3 bases: TGTGCCTGGAGTGTTCCGGGACAGGGCAATGGCTACACCTTC.

This clone appeared a single time. V usage is TRBV28 and J usage is TRBJ1-1, with TRBD1 identical over 9 bases. The CDR3 has 20 residues. Germline CDR1 reads MDHEN; CDR2 reads SYDVKM. The ends lost 4 bases at V and 0 bases at J; junction bases unmatched: 18. CDR3 amino acids: CASSSRTGAFGEAMNTEAFF. The DNA of the CDR3 is TGTGCCAGCAGTTCGCGGACAGGGGCGTTCGGGGAGGCTATGAACACTGAAGCTTTCTTT. Full variable domain (outside the CDR3, taken from reference TRBV28 and TRBJ1-1): DVKVTQSSRYLVKRTGEKVFLECVQDMDHENMFWYRQDPGLGLRLIYFSYDVKMKEKGDIPEGYSVSREKKERFSLILESASTNQTSMYLCASSSRTGAFGEAMNTEAFFGQGTRLTVV.

The rearrangement links TRBV25-1 to TRBJ2-1, with 11 bases aligning to TRBD1. From germline, CDR1 is MGHDK and CDR2 SYGVNS. This CDR3 region has 18 residues. The ends lost 2 bases at V and 1 base at J; junction bases unmatched: 7. DNA of the CDR3: TGTGCCAGCAGTGAAGAGTCATGGGACAGGGGGTCCTACAATGAGCAGTTCTTC. Protein: CASSEESWDRGSYNEQFF.

V is TRBV28 and J is TRBJ2-3, with D maybe TRBD2 (6 bases). V lost 8 bases and J lost 1, with 16 bases in between. Per germline, CDR1 MDHEN and CDR2 SYDVKM. The CDR3 extends over 15 amino acids. This chain's CDR3 is CASWGEERGTDTQYF. The CDR3 bases are TGTGCCAGCTGGGGGGAAGAGCGGGGCACAGATACGCAGTATTTT.

The gene calls are TRBV4-1 and TRBJ2-2, with 10 positions matching TRBD2. CDR3 length equals 18 residues. With 0 bases clipped from V and 3 bases from J, the junction kept 7 bases outside the gene matches. The V gene's germline CDR1 is MGHRA and CDR2 YSYEKL. In nucleotides, the CDR3 is TGCGCCAGCAGCCAAGATTTGGCTAGCGGGGGATACACCGGGGAGCTGTTTTTT. Protein sequence: CASSQDLASGGYTGELFF.

This clone was counted only a few times. J is TRBJ1-5 and V is TRBV7-8; 8 bases align to TRBD1. V was clipped by 5 bases and J by 0 bases; unmatched bases: 12. Germline V gives CDR1 SGHVS, CDR2 FQNEAQ. The CDR3 has 18 residues. The chain's CDR3 is CASSPNRGRGHSNQPQHF. CDR3 DNA sequence: TGTGCCAGCAGCCCCAATCGTGGCAGGGGGCATAGCAATCAGCCCCAGCATTTT.

The chain combines TRBV2 with TRBJ1-1; 9 bases align to TRBD1. Germline CDR1 SNHLY, CDR2 FYNNEI. The CDR3 has 18 amino acids. Trimming took 6 bases from V and 1 from J; bases not matched to a gene: 15. The CDR3 reads CASSTAGQGIPGNTEAFF. For the CDR3, the DNA is TGTGCCAGCAGCACGGCGGGACAGGGTATCCCTGGGAACACTGAAGCTTTCTTT. Together with reference TRBV2 and TRBJ1-1, the CDR3 gives the full variable domain: EPEVTQTPSHQVTQMGQEVILRCVPISNHLYFYWYRQILGQKVEFLVSFYNNEISEKSEIFDDQFSVERPDGSNFTLKIRSTKLEDSAMYFCASSTAGQGIPGNTEAFFGQGTRLTVV.